Sequencing of this TCR beta chain was carried out in a study of cytomegalovirus exposure and HLA in healthy donors. Overall study results and limits: The study labeled 164 TCR beta chains cytomegalovirus-associated.

Germline CDR1 is SGHTA and CDR2 is FQGNSA. Trimming cost V 1 base and J 1 base, with 13 bases left between them. This CDR3 is built from 16 residues. A word on this clone: Its antigen is not known.

PCR primers comprised 60 Vbeta and 13 Jbeta primers. This table comes from immunoSEQ multiplex PCR, and its TCRdb copy is limited to in-frame clones, with some not included. The table lists under 150,000 clones, 55% to 65% of them singletons, with 7.5% to 9.5% in the top ten. V and J are TRBV7-2 and TRBJ1-1; tentatively, D is TRBD1 (6 bases). The source of this sequence is a woman in her 40s in good health and CMV-seropositive. Sequencing was done on a sample of PBMCs. This CDR3 is CASSLVGTSKNTEAFF. The CDR3 region has the DNA TGTGCCAGCAGCTTAGTCGGGACAAGCAAGAACACTGAAGCTTTCTTT.